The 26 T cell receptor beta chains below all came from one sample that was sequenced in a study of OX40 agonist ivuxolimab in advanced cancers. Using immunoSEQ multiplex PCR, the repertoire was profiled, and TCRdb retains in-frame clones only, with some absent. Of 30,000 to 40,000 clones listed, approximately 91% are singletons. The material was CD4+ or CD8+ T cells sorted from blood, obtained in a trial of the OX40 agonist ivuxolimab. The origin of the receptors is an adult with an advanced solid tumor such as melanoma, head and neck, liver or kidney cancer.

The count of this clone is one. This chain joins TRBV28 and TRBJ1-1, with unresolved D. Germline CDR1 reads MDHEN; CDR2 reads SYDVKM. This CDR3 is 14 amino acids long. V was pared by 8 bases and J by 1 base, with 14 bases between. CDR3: CASLSLGKNTEAFF. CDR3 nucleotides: TGTGCCAGCCTCTCGTTGGGCAAGAACACTGAAGCTTTCTTT.

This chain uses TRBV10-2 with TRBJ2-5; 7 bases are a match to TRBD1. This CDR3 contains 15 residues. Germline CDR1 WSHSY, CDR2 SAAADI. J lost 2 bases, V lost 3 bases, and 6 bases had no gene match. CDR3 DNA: TGCGCCAGCAGTGAAACAGGGGTTTGGCAAGAGACCCAGTACTTC. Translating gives CASSETGVWQETQYF.

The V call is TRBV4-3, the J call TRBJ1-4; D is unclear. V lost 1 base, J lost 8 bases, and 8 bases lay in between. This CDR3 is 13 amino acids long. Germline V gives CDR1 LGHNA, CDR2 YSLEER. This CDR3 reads CASSQVPQEKLFF. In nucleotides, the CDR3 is TGCGCCAGCAGCCAAGTTCCTCAGGAAAAACTGTTTTTT.

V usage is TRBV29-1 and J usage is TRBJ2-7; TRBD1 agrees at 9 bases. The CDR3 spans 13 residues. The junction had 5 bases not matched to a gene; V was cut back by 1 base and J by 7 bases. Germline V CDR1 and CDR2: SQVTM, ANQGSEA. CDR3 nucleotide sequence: TGCAGCGTTGAAGTACAGGGGGCAGGGGAGCAGTACTTC. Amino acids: CSVEVQGAGEQYF.

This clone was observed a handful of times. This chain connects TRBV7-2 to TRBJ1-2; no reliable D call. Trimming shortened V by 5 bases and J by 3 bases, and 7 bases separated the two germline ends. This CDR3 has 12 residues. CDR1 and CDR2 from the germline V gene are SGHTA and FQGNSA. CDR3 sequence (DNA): TGTGCCAGCAGCAACCGGGACTATGGCTACACCTTC. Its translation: CASSNRDYGYTF.

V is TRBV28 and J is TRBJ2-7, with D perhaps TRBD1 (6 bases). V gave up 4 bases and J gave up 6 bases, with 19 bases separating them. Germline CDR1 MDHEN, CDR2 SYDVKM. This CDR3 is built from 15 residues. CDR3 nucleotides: TGTGCCAGCAGTTCCCACAGGGTCGGGGCCTCCGAGCAGTACTTC. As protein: CASSSHRVGASEQYF.

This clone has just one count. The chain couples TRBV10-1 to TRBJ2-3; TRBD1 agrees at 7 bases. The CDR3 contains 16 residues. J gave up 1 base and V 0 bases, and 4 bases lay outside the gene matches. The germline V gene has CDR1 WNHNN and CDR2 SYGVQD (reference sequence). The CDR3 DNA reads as TGCGCCAGCAGTGAGTCGGTCACAGGGGGCACAGATACGCAGTATTTT. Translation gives CASSESVTGGTDTQYF.

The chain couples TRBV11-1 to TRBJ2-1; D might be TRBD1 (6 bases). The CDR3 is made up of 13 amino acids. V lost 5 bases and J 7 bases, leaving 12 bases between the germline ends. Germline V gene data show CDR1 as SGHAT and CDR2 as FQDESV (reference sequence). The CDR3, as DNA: TGTGCCAGCAGCCAGGGGAATGAGAATGAGCAGTTCTTC. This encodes CASSQGNENEQFF.

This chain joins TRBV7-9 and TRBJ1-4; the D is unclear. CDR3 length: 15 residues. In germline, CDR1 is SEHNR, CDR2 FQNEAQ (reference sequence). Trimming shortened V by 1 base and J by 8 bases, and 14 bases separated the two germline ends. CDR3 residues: CASSLDSGFNEKLFF. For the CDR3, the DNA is TGTGCCAGCAGCTTAGATTCGGGGTTCAACGAAAAACTGTTTTTT.

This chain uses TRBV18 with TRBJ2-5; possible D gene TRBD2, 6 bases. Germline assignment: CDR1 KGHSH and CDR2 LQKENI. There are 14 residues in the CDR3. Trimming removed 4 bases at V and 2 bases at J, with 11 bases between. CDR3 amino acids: CASSQGSGQETQYF. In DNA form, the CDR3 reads TGTGCCAGCTCACAGGGGAGCGGGCAAGAGACCCAGTACTTC.

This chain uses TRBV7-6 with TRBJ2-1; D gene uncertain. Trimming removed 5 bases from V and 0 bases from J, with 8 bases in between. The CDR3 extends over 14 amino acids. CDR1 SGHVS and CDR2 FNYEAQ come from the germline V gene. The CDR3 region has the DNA TGTGCCAGCAGCCCGCCGGACTCCTACAATGAGCAGTTCTTC. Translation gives CASSPPDSYNEQFF.

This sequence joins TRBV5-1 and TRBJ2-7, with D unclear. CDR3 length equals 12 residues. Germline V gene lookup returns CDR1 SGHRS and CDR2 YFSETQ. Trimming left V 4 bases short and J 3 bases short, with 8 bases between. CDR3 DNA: TGCGCCAGCAGCGTCCGCGGCTACGAGCAGTACTTC. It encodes CASSVRGYEQYF.

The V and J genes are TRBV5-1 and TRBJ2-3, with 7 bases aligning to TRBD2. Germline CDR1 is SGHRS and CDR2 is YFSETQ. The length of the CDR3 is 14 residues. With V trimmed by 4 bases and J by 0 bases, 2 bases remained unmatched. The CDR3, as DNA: TGCGCCAGCAGCCGCGGGGGAAGCACAGATACGCAGTATTTT. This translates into CASSRGGSTDTQYF.

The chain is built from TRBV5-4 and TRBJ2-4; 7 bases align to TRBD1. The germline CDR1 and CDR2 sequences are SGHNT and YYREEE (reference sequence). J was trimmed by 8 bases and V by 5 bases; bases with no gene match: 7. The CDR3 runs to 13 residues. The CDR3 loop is CASRNDRVDIQYF. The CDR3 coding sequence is TGTGCCAGCAGAAACGACAGGGTCGACATTCAGTACTTC. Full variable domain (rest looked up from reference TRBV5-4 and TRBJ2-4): ETGVTQSPTHLIKTRGQQVTLRCSSQSGHNTVSWYQQALGQGPQFIFQYYREEENGRGNFPPRFSGLQFPNYSSELNVNALELDDSALYLCASRNDRVDIQYFGAGTRLSVL.

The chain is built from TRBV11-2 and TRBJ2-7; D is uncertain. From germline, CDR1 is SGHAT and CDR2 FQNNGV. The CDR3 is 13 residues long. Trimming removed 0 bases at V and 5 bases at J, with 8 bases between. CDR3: CASSLDNRNEQYF. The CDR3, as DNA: TGTGCCAGCAGCTTAGATAACCGGAACGAGCAGTACTTC.

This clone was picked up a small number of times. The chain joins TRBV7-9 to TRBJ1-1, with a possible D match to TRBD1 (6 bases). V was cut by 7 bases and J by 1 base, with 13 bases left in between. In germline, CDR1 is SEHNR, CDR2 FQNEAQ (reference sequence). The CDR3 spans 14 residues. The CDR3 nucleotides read TGTGCCAGCACCCATACAGGGACGAACACTGAAGCTTTCTTT. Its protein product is CASTHTGTNTEAFF.

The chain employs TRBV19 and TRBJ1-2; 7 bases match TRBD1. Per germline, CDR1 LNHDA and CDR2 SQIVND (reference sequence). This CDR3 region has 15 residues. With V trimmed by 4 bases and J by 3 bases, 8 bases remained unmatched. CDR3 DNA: TGTGCCAGTAGTAATACCTGGGACAGCGACTATGGCTACACCTTC. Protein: CASSNTWDSDYGYTF.

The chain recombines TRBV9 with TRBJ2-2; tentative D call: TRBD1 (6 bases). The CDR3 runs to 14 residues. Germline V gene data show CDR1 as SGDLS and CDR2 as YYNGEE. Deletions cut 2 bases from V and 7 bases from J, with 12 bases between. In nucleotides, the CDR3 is TGTGCCAGCAGCGTTACAGGGTTAATCGGGGAGCTGTTTTTT. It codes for CASSVTGLIGELFF.

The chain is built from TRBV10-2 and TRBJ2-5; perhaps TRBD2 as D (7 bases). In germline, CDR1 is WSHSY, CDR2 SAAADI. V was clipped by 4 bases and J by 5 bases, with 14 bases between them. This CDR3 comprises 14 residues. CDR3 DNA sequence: TGCGCCAGCAGTGGCGGGGGCACGAGGGAGACCCAGTACTTC. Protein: CASSGGGTRETQYF.

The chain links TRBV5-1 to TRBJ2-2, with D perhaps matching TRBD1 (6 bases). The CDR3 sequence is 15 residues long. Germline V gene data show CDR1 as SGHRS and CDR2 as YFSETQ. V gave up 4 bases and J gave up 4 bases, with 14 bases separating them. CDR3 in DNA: TGCGCCAGCAGCACCGGACAGTGGAGCACCGGGGAGCTGTTTTTT. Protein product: CASSTGQWSTGELFF.

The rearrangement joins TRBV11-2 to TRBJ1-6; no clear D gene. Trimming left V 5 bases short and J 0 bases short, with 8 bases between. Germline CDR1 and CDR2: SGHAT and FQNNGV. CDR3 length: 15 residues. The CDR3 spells CASSTRGSYNSPLHF. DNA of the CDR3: TGTGCCAGCAGCACCAGAGGCTCCTATAATTCACCCCTCCACTTT.

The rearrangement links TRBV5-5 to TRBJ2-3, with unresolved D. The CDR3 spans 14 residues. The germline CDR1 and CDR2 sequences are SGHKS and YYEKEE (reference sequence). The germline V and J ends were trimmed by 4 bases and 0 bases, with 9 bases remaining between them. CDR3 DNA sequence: TGTGCCAGCAGCACTTGGACCAGCACAGATACGCAGTATTTT. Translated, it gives CASSTWTSTDTQYF.

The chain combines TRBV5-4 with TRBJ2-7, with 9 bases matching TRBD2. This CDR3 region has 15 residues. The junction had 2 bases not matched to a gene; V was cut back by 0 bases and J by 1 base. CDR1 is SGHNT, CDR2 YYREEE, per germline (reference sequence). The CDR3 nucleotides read TGTGCCAGCAGCTTGGATCTAGCGGGATCCTACGAGCAGTACTTC. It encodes CASSLDLAGSYEQYF.

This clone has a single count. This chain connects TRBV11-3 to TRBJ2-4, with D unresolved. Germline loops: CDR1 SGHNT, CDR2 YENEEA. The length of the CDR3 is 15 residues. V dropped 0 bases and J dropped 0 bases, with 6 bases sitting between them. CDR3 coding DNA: TGTGCCAGCAGCTTAGAGGAACTAGCCAAAAACATTCAGTACTTC. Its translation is CASSLEELAKNIQYF.

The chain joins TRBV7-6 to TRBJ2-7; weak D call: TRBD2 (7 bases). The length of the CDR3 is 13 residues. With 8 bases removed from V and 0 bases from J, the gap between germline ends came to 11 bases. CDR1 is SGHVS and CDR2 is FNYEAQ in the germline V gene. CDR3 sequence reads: CASQAGASYEQYF. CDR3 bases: TGTGCCAGCCAGGCGGGGGCCTCCTACGAGCAGTACTTC.

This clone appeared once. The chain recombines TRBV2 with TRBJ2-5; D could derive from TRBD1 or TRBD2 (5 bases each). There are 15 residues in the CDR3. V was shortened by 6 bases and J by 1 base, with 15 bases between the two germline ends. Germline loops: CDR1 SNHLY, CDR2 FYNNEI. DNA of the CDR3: TGTGCCAGCAGCGCAGGCCGGGACCTCCAAGAGACCCAGTACTTC. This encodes CASSAGRDLQETQYF.